The 30 T cell receptor beta chains below were found in one sample sequenced in a study of blood T cell repertoires in COVID-19 (dated by TCRdb to about 2020). Library generation was performed with the immunoSEQ multiplex PCR assay. The table comes from immuneACCESS by way of TCRdb, which keeps in-frame sequences with V and J called. Part of the clones is missing from these tables; in studies checked, under half for an unresolved V gene and the rest for unknown reasons. Across this sample there are some 180,000 clones, with 75% to 85% seen only once. Of the sample, over 5% falls within the top ten clones. The specimen sequenced was peripheral blood. The receptors originated from a woman aged 40 to 50 with COVID-19, enrolled during active disease.

This chain links TRBV6-5 with TRBJ2-5; no reliable D call. The germline V gene has CDR1 MNHEY and CDR2 SVGAGI. V lost 0 bases, J lost 1 base, and 9 bases lay in between. There are 15 residues in the CDR3. CDR3 bases: TGTGCCAGCAGTTACTCGTGGGCGTCCCAAGAGACCCAGTACTTC. Its translation is CASSYSWASQETQYF.

The chain joins TRBV7-2 to TRBJ2-2; D is possibly TRBD2 (6 bases). CDR1 is SGHTA and CDR2 is FQGNSA in the germline V gene. The CDR3 spans 14 residues. Trimming took 8 bases from V and 0 from J, leaving 10 bases between them. The CDR3 loop reads CASAGLSNTGELFF. The CDR3 nucleotides are TGTGCCAGCGCGGGACTTTCGAACACCGGGGAGCTGTTTTTT.

V is TRBV6-5 and J is TRBJ2-1; 8 bases align to TRBD1. Losses at the gene ends were 6 bases for V and 8 bases for J; bases not matched to a gene: 12. The CDR3 has 15 residues. In germline, CDR1 is MNHEY, CDR2 SVGAGI. CDR3 loop: CASRIYGQGRDEQFF. CDR3 coding DNA: TGTGCCAGCAGAATATACGGACAGGGAAGGGATGAGCAGTTCTTC.

Concerning this clone: The junction does not match germline at one end; this may be a read error. The chain carries TRBV7-2 and TRBJ2-1; D gene ambiguous. The germline gives CDR1 SGHTA, CDR2 FQGNSA. The CDR3 has 13 residues. The CDR3 region has the DNA TGTGCCAGCACCGTACTACTTTACAATGAGCTGTTCTTC. Its translation: CASTVLLYNELFF.

V gene TRBV11-2 combines with J gene TRBJ2-5; D is undetermined. Germline CDR1 and CDR2: SGHAT and FQNNGV. The CDR3 has 13 amino acids. Trimming took 4 bases from V and 4 from J, leaving 10 bases between them. CDR3 loop: CASSYPFGETQYF. The CDR3 nucleotides are TGTGCCAGCAGCTATCCTTTCGGAGAGACCCAGTACTTC.

The chain employs TRBV7-9 and TRBJ2-2, with 7 bases aligning to TRBD1. The CDR3 has 15 residues. The trim removed 1 base at V and 3 bases at J, leaving 2 bases unmatched. The V gene's germline CDR1 is SEHNR and CDR2 FQNEAQ (reference sequence). CDR3 in DNA: TGTGCCAGCAGCTTAGGGACAGGCGACACCGGGGAGCTGTTTTTT. It encodes CASSLGTGDTGELFF.

The rearrangement uses TRBV5-1 and TRBJ2-1, with D possibly matching TRBD2 (5 bases). V was cut by 2 bases and J by 7 bases, with 13 bases left in between. Germline-derived CDR1 and CDR2 are SGHRS and YFSETQ. The CDR3 consists of 14 residues. CDR3 region: CASSFLDGKNEQFF. DNA of the CDR3: TGCGCCAGCAGCTTTCTGGACGGGAAGAATGAGCAGTTCTTC.

This chain connects TRBV6-5 to TRBJ2-5, with TRBD1 as a possible D gene (7 bases). The CDR3 runs 13 residues. From germline, CDR1 is MNHEY and CDR2 SVGAGI. V dropped 6 bases and J dropped 5 bases, with 13 bases sitting between them. The CDR3 region has the DNA TGTGCCAGCAGAACGACAGGGAGGGAGACCCAGTACTTC. Residues: CASRTTGRETQYF.

V and J are TRBV19 and TRBJ1-6; D possibly corresponds to TRBD1 (5 bases). Trimming removed 3 bases at V and 8 bases at J, with 17 bases between. There are 16 residues in the CDR3. CDR1 and CDR2 from the germline V gene are LNHDA and SQIVND (reference sequence). This chain's CDR3 is CASSILGGRRDSPLHF. In DNA, the CDR3 is TGTGCCAGTAGTATCCTGGGGGGGAGAAGAGATTCACCCCTCCACTTT. The full variable domain, with the rest looked up from reference TRBV19 and TRBJ1-6, is DGGITQSPKYLFRKEGQNVTLSCEQNLNHDAMYWYRQDPGQGLRLIYYSQIVNDFQKGDIAEGYSVSREKKESFPLTVTSAQKNPTAFYLCASSILGGRRDSPLHFGNGTRLTVT.

The chain combines TRBV29-1 with TRBJ2-3, with 9 bases fitting TRBD1. CDR3 length equals 17 residues. V lost 4 bases and J lost 2; bases outside the gene matches: 13. The germline gives CDR1 SQVTM, CDR2 ANQGSEA. CDR3 protein: CSVAREQGAAPTDTQYF. In DNA form, the CDR3 reads TGCAGCGTTGCCCGTGAACAGGGGGCGGCCCCCACAGATACGCAGTATTTT.

This chain joins TRBV18 and TRBJ1-2; 8 positions match TRBD1. Germline-derived CDR1 and CDR2 are KGHSH and LQKENI. The CDR3 sequence is 13 residues long. J was trimmed by 4 bases and V by 6 bases; bases with no gene match: 4. The CDR3 region has the DNA TGTGCCAGCTCGACGGACAGGGCCTATGGCTACACCTTC. Amino acid sequence: CASSTDRAYGYTF.

J is TRBJ2-7 and V is TRBV5-1; 7 nucleotides align to TRBD2. Germline assignment: CDR1 SGHRS and CDR2 YFSETQ. The V and J ends lost 0 bases and 1 base, in that order; junction bases with no gene match: 7. The length of the CDR3 is 16 residues. The CDR3 region has the DNA TGCGCCAGCAGCTTGGGCGGGGGAGTGATATCCTACGAGCAGTACTTC. It yields the protein CASSLGGGVISYEQYF.

The rearrangement uses TRBV4-1 and TRBJ1-1; D remains ambiguous. The CDR3 is made up of 14 amino acids. The V end was cut by 0 bases, the J end by 6 bases, with 11 bases between. Germline CDR1 MGHRA, CDR2 YSYEKL. The CDR3 DNA follows: TGCGCCAGCAGCCAAGATTCTTTGTCTGCTGAAGCTTTCTTT. Translating it yields CASSQDSLSAEAFF.

The chain combines TRBV11-2 with TRBJ1-5; D gene ambiguous. Between the trimmed V and J ends, which lost 0 bases and 7 bases, there was a span of 7 bases. The germline V gene has CDR1 SGHAT and CDR2 FQNNGV. This CDR3 region has 13 residues. The CDR3 here is CASSLDGIQPQHF. CDR3 bases: TGTGCCAGCAGCTTAGACGGGATCCAGCCCCAGCATTTT.

This clone was observed once. The chain employs TRBV7-9 and TRBJ1-1, with D possibly being TRBD1 (5 bases). Trimming cost V 5 bases and J 6 bases, with 10 bases left between them. Germline assignment: CDR1 SEHNR and CDR2 FQNEAQ (reference sequence). This CDR3 is built from 12 residues. The CDR3 loop reads CASSTTGSEAFF. The CDR3 DNA is TGTGCCAGCAGCACCACAGGATCTGAAGCTTTCTTT.

The V gene is TRBV3-1 (or the pseudogene TRBV3-2), the J gene TRBJ2-5; TRBD2 agrees at 7 bases. Losses at the gene ends were 0 bases for V and 5 bases for J; bases not matched to a gene: 6. CDR1 and CDR2 (germline): LGHDT, YNNKEL (reference sequence). The CDR3 extends over 15 amino acids. DNA for the CDR3: TGTGCCAGCAGCCAAGACGGCAGGGAGGGGGAGACCCAGTACTTC. Protein: CASSQDGREGETQYF.

This clone has just one count. The V and J genes are TRBV28 and TRBJ1-5; possible D gene TRBD1, 5 bases. V was pared by 6 bases and J by 2 bases, with 17 bases between. The length of the CDR3 is 16 residues. Germline V gene data show CDR1 as MDHEN and CDR2 as SYDVKM. The chain's CDR3 is CASRQGTNAGNQPQHF. The CDR3 DNA reads TGTGCCAGCAGGCAGGGTACCAACGCAGGCAATCAGCCCCAGCATTTT.

The CDR3 region is CASSTQLSYEQYF. The DNA of the CDR3 is TGTGCCAGCTCAACACAGCTTTCCTACGAGCAGTACTTC. The chain employs TRBV18 and TRBJ2-7; D not resolved. The length of the CDR3 is 13 residues. V lost 5 bases and J lost 1, with 9 bases in between. Germline V lookup: CDR1 KGHSH, CDR2 LQKENI.

This chain links TRBV5-4 with TRBJ2-7; D is ambiguous. Germline V lookup: CDR1 SGHNT, CDR2 YYREEE (reference sequence). This CDR3 spans 13 amino acids. Trimming took 4 bases from V and 0 from J, leaving 8 bases between them. The CDR3 DNA reads TGTGCCAGCAGCGGAGTTGGCTCCTACGAGCAGTACTTC. Translating gives CASSGVGSYEQYF.

The chain couples TRBV6-5 to TRBJ1-2; 7 bases align to TRBD1. The CDR3 has 15 residues. Losses at the gene ends were 7 bases for V and 4 bases for J; bases not matched to a gene: 12. Germline V lookup: CDR1 MNHEY, CDR2 SVGAGI. The CDR3 spells CASTTTGPERYGYTF. In nucleotides, the CDR3 is TGTGCCAGCACTACGACAGGGCCCGAGCGCTATGGCTACACCTTC.

V gene TRBV2 combines with J gene TRBJ1-6, with TRBD1 matching 8 bases. Losses at the gene ends were 8 bases for V and 8 bases for J; bases not matched to a gene: 2. Germline-derived CDR1 and CDR2 are SNHLY and FYNNEI. The CDR3 is 12 residues long. The CDR3 region is CASSGGDSPLHF. As DNA, the CDR3 is TGTGCCAGCTCAGGGGGCGATTCACCCCTCCACTTT.

The chain couples TRBV7-2 to TRBJ2-2; D remains unclear. The CDR3 length is 14 residues. Trimming took off 2 bases at V and 2 bases at J, with 6 bases between the two ends. Germline lookup yields CDR1 SGHTA and CDR2 FQGNSA. The CDR3 sequence is CASSLLLNTGELFF. DNA for the CDR3: TGTGCCAGCAGCTTACTTTTAAACACCGGGGAGCTGTTTTTT.

The chain joins TRBV18 to TRBJ1-4, with 8 bases matching TRBD1. This CDR3 has 15 amino acids. V was pared by 4 bases and J by 8 bases, with 9 bases of the junction left unmatched. Germline V gives CDR1 KGHSH, CDR2 LQKENI. This chain's CDR3 is CASSRGQGTLEKLFF. CDR3 DNA sequence: TGTGCCAGCTCACGAGGACAGGGAACGTTGGAAAAACTGTTTTTT.

At least ten counts were recorded for this clone. The chain links TRBV12-3 or TRBV12-4 to TRBJ1-2, with 7 bases fitting TRBD1. The length of the CDR3 is 13 residues. V shed 3 bases, J shed 6 bases, and the junction held 4 bases outside the gene matches. CDR3 in amino acids: CASSFWDSNGYTF. DNA for the CDR3: TGTGCCAGCAGTTTCTGGGACAGTAATGGCTACACCTTC.

The sample holds a few counts of this clone. The gene calls are TRBV11-3 and TRBJ1-1; 9 bases are shared with TRBD1. Losses at the gene ends were 5 bases for V and 2 bases for J; bases not matched to a gene: 6. The germline gives CDR1 SGHNT, CDR2 YENEEA. CDR3 length equals 15 residues. The CDR3 DNA sequence: TGTGCCAGCAGCCAGACGGGACAGGGAAACACTGAAGCTTTCTTT. This translates into CASSQTGQGNTEAFF.

The gene calls are TRBV5-4 and TRBJ2-5; 8 bases are shared with TRBD2. V shed 4 bases, J shed 4 bases, and the junction held 6 bases outside the gene matches. Germline lookup yields CDR1 SGHNT and CDR2 YYREEE (reference sequence). This CDR3 has 14 residues. CDR3 nucleotides: TGTGCCAGCAGCCAAGCGGGAGTAGGAGAGACCCAGTACTTC. It is translated as CASSQAGVGETQYF.

This clone occurred a few times. This chain links TRBV5-1 with TRBJ1-4; 8 bases are shared with TRBD1. The trim removed 0 bases at V and 4 bases at J, leaving 5 bases unmatched. Germline V CDR1 and CDR2: SGHRS, YFSETQ. This CDR3 has 16 amino acids. CDR3 region: CASSLGSDRGNEKLFF. CDR3 sequence (DNA): TGCGCCAGCAGCTTGGGCTCCGACAGGGGTAATGAAAAACTGTTTTTT.

This clone occurred a few times. This rearrangement joins TRBV5-5 to TRBJ2-4; D might be TRBD1 (5 bases). Trimming cost V 2 bases and J 6 bases, with 12 bases left between them. This CDR3 spans 14 amino acids. Per germline, CDR1 SGHKS and CDR2 YYEKEE (reference sequence). The CDR3 spells CASSLEPQGNIQYF. CDR3 bases: TGTGCCAGCAGCTTAGAGCCTCAGGGAAACATTCAGTACTTC.

The chain has TRBV7-2 and TRBJ1-5, with 9 bases fitting TRBD1. Germline-derived CDR1 and CDR2 are SGHTA and FQGNSA. The CDR3 covers 16 residues. Trimming cost V 4 bases and J 4 bases; bases outside gene matches: 8. Written as DNA, the CDR3 is TGTGCCAGCAGCTCCGGGACAGGGAAGGGGAATCAGCCCCAGCATTTT. Translating it yields CASSSGTGKGNQPQHF.

The chain uses TRBV27 and TRBJ1-1; D might be TRBD1 (5 bases). Germline CDR1 reads MNHEY; CDR2 reads SMNVEV (reference sequence). This CDR3 has 15 residues. The germline V and J ends were trimmed by 0 bases and 2 bases, with 10 bases remaining between them. The CDR3 sequence: CASSLSPDSNTEAFF. As DNA, the CDR3 is TGTGCCAGCAGTTTATCCCCCGACAGCAACACTGAAGCTTTCTTT.